This T cell receptor (beta chain) is from a study of T cell changes during pregnancy in multiple sclerosis. The repertoire was sequenced with immunoSEQ multiplex PCR; TCRdb's copy has only in-frame clones and lacks some. The sample contains 84,000 or so clones, 94% of which appear only once. The V gene's germline CDR1 is SGHAT and CDR2 FQDESV (reference sequence). CDR3 length: 15 residues. Trimming took off 4 bases at V and 0 bases at J, with 12 bases between the two ends. The source material was peripheral blood, sampled in the third trimester of pregnancy. The chain employs TRBV11-1 and TRBJ1-1, with D perhaps TRBD1 (5 bases). The source is a female donor with multiple sclerosis, enrolled in a pregnancy study. Here the CDR3 DNA reads TGTGCCAGCAGCTACCCGGGAGGGGTGAACACTGAAGCTTTCTTT. Protein: CASSYPGGVNTEAFF.